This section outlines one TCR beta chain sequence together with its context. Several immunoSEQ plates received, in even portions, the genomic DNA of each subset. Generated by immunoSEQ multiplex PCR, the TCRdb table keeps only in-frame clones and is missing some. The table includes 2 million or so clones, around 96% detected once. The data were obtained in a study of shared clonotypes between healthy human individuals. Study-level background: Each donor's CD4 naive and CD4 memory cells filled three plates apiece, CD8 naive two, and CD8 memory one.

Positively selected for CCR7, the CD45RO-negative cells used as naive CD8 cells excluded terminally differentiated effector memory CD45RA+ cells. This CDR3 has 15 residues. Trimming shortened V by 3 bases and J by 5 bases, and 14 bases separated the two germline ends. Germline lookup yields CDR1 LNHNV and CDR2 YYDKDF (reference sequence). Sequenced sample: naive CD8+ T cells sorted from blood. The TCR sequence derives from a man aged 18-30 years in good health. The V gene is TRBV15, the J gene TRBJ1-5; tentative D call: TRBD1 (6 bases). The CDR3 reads CATSSGQGKDQPQHF. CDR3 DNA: TGTGCCACCAGCAGTGGGCAGGGGAAGGATCAGCCCCAGCATTTT.